The 16 T cell receptor beta chains in this list originate from one sample, sequenced in a study of T-cell reconstitution after alpha-beta-depleted transplantation in children. Construction of the TCRbeta library involved unique molecular identifiers. TCRdb redid the calling of the PCR reads with MiXCR, one entry per CDR3 protein. The data contain under 750,000 distinct CDR3 sequences, about 23% of them singletons. Sequencing used PBMCs, mostly from graft donor cells, obtained 360 days after TCRalphabeta/CD19-depleted stem cell transplant. The receptors originated from a boy under two years old who had a stem cell transplant for acute myeloid leukemia, so the T cells may come from the graft donor.

The chain uses TRBV5-1 and TRBJ2-2, with D perhaps TRBD2 (6 bases). V lost 4 bases and J 2 bases, leaving 21 bases between the germline ends. CDR1 is SGHRS, CDR2 YFSETQ, per germline. The CDR3 runs to 18 residues. As DNA, the CDR3 is TGCGCCAGCAGCCCACACCTCGGGACTGGGGCTAACACCGGGGAGCTGTTTTTT. Translation: CASSPHLGTGANTGELFF. The full variable domain, with the rest looked up from reference TRBV5-1 and TRBJ2-2, is KAGVTQTPRYLIKTRGQQVTLSCSPISGHRSVSWYQQTPGQGLQFLFEYFSETQRNKGNFPGRFSGRQFSNSRSEMNVSTLELGDSALYLCASSPHLGTGANTGELFFGEGSRLTVL.

This clonotype was seen a single time. V and J are TRBV12-3 or TRBV12-4 and TRBJ2-6; 12 nucleotides match TRBD1. Germline trimming cut 7 bases from V and 2 bases from J; bases unmatched to any gene: 6. CDR3 length equals 17 residues. CDR3 region: CASTPGQGAPGANVLTF. The CDR3 DNA reads TGTGCCAGCACCCCGGGACAGGGGGCGCCTGGGGCCAACGTCCTGACTTTC.

The V and J genes are TRBV9 and TRBJ2-1; no firm D call. Germline CDR1 SGDLS, CDR2 YYNGEE. The CDR3 runs 13 residues. V lost 3 bases and J lost 5, with 9 bases in between. CDR3 loop: CASSGQQNNEQFF. Written as DNA, the CDR3 is TGTGCCAGCAGCGGTCAGCAAAACAATGAGCAGTTCTTC.

This clonotype came up once. This chain joins TRBV5-1 and TRBJ1-1; D not certain. There are 15 residues in the CDR3. CDR1 and CDR2 from the germline V gene are SGHRS and YFSETQ. V gave up 1 base and J gave up 0 bases, with 10 bases separating them. CDR3 bases: TGCGCCAGCAGCTTGAGAACACAGCTGAACACTGAAGCTTTCTTT. Protein: CASSLRTQLNTEAFF.

This clonotype has only a few counts. The rearrangement links TRBV5-5 to TRBJ2-7, with D maybe TRBD2 (5 bases). Trimming took off 0 bases at V and 1 base at J, with 11 bases between the two ends. The germline V gene has CDR1 SGHKS and CDR2 YYEKEE (reference sequence). The CDR3 has 15 residues. This CDR3 is CASSLVSGESYEQYF. The CDR3, as DNA: TGTGCCAGCAGCTTGGTGTCCGGGGAGTCCTACGAGCAGTACTTC.

This clonotype came up many times. The chain has TRBV12-3 or TRBV12-4 and TRBJ2-7; a possible D gene is TRBD1 (5 bases). V shed 3 bases and J shed 0 bases, with 9 bases lying between them. This CDR3 region has 14 residues. The CDR3 loop reads CASSFQGNSYEQYF. The CDR3 DNA reads as TGTGCCAGCAGTTTCCAGGGTAACTCCTACGAGCAGTACTTC.

As DNA, the CDR3 is TGCAGCGTTGAAGGATCGGGGGCAGGCTCTGAAGCTTTCTTT. Amino acids: CSVEGSGAGSEAFF. This chain links TRBV29-1 with TRBJ1-1; TRBD1 is a possible D gene (6 bases). Germline assignment: CDR1 SQVTM and CDR2 ANQGSEA. V was shortened by 1 base and J by 6 bases, with 15 bases between the two germline ends. The CDR3 is made up of 14 amino acids.

The sample holds a few counts of this clonotype. The CDR3 loop is CASRPLGDEQFF. For the CDR3, the DNA is TGTGCCAGCAGACCTCTGGGTGATGAGCAGTTCTTC. J is TRBJ2-1 and V is TRBV2; D unclear. CDR3 length: 12 amino acids. With 6 bases removed from V and 8 bases from J, the gap between germline ends came to 11 bases. Germline-derived CDR1 and CDR2 are SNHLY and FYNNEI.

This clonotype has a count of ten or more. V and J are TRBV6-5 and TRBJ1-6; D gene uncertain. CDR1 and CDR2 from the germline V gene are MNHEY and SVGAGI. Trimming removed 0 bases from V and 3 bases from J, with 9 bases in between. CDR3 length equals 16 residues. CDR3 nucleotide sequence: TGTGCCAGCAGTTACTCGATGGAGTTCTATAATTCACCCCTCCACTTT. Protein product: CASSYSMEFYNSPLHF.

This clonotype was counted ten times or more. The CDR3 DNA is TGCAGTGCTAGAACAGGGATGATGCAGCCCCAGCATTTT. Translating it yields CSARTGMMQPQHF. The chain employs TRBV20-1 and TRBJ1-5; D might be TRBD1 (6 bases). CDR1 and CDR2 (germline): DFQATT, SNEGSKA (reference sequence). The CDR3 loop spans 13 amino acids. V was shortened by 2 bases and J by 7 bases, with 12 bases between the two germline ends.

The chain is built from TRBV12-3 or TRBV12-4 and TRBJ1-6; D uncertain. Trimming left V 6 bases short and J 14 bases short, with 17 bases between. CDR3 length: 13 residues. The CDR3 DNA follows: TGTGCCAGCAGCACGGACCAAGTGGGGACCCTCCACTTT. Its protein product is CASSTDQVGTLHF.

This clonotype showed up just a few times. V gene TRBV7-9 combines with J gene TRBJ2-1, with D possibly called TRBD1 or TRBD2 (5 bases each). V was pared by 2 bases and J by 4 bases, with 12 bases between. Germline lookup yields CDR1 SEHNR and CDR2 FQNEAQ (reference sequence). The CDR3 has 15 amino acids. The CDR3, as DNA: TGTGCCAGCAGCTTAAACAGGAGGATATACAATGAGCAGTTCTTC. Amino acid sequence: CASSLNRRIYNEQFF.

In DNA form, the CDR3 reads TGTGCCAGCAGTTTCGGGAGCACCTACGAGCAGTACGTC. The encoded protein is CASSFGSTYEQYV. J is TRBJ2-7 and V is TRBV12-3 or TRBV12-4, with D possibly TRBD2 on 6 matching bases. With 3 bases removed from V and 2 bases from J, the gap between germline ends came to 8 bases. The CDR3 length is 13 residues.

This clonotype has ten or more counts. The gene calls are TRBV12-3 or TRBV12-4 and TRBJ1-6; tentative D call: TRBD1 (5 bases). This CDR3 region has 16 residues. Trimming left V 6 bases short and J 0 bases short, with 12 bases between. CDR3 amino acids: CASSNGGSSYNSPLHF. The CDR3 nucleotides are TGTGCCAGCAGCAACGGGGGGAGCTCCTATAATTCACCCCTCCACTTT.

The rearrangement uses TRBV6-1 and TRBJ2-5; 7 bases match TRBD2. J lost 7 bases, V lost 6 bases, and 17 bases had no gene match. Germline-derived CDR1 and CDR2 are MNHNS and SASEGT. The CDR3 extends over 16 amino acids. CDR3 sequence (DNA): TGTGCCAGCAGCACTCTACCTAGCGGACATTTGGGGACCCAGTACTTC. It codes for CASSTLPSGHLGTQYF.

This clonotype was recorded a few times. The rearrangement uses TRBV6-5 and TRBJ2-7; either TRBD1 or TRBD2 may supply D (5 bases each). From germline, CDR1 is MNHEY and CDR2 SVGAGI. V shed 5 bases and J shed 7 bases, with 12 bases lying between them. CDR3 length equals 12 residues. CDR3 in amino acids: CASSGTGTEQYF. The CDR3 bases are TGTGCCAGCAGTGGAACCGGGACGGAGCAGTACTTC.